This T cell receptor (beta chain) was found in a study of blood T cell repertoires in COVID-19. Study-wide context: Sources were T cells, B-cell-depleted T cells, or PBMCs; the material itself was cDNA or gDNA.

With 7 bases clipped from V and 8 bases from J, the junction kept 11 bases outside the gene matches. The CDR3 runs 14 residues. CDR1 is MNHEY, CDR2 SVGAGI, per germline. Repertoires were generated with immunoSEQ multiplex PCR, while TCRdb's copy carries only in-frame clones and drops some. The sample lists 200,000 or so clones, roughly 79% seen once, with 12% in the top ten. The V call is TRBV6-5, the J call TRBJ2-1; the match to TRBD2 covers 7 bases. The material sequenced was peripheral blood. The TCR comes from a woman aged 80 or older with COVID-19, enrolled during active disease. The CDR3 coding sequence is TGTGCCAGCAACGCGGGAGTCCGTTTCTATGAGCAGTTCTTC. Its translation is CASNAGVRFYEQFF.